The rows below give T cell receptor beta chains drawn from one sample of a study of cytomegalovirus exposure and HLA in healthy donors. Clones were read by immunoSEQ multiplex PCR, and TCRdb kept only the in-frame ones, dropping some. The table lists 190,000 or so clones, roughly four fifths of them singletons. Input material: PBMCs. The receptors were sampled from a man aged 50 or older in good health and CMV-seronegative. Both conserved end residues are part of each CDR3.

TRBJ2-7	TRBV7-2	12	CASSSPRGEQYF
TRBJ2-1	TRBV6-6	16	CASRRGGGASYNEQFF
TRBJ2-5	TRBV5-1	14	CASSLAQYQETQYF
TRBJ2-5	TRBV2	18	CASKGWLAGGALEETQYF
TRBJ2-7	TRBV7-2	14	CASSLTAWGREQYF
TRBJ2-7	TRBV4-3	14	CASSQRGWELEQYF
TRBJ1-4	TRBV9	15	CASSSGGGQVEKLFF
TRBJ2-4	TRBV11-2	14	CASRTGGSRNIQYF
TRBJ2-1	TRBV9	15	CASSAGTGGRDEQFF
TRBJ2-7	TRBV7-9	14	CASSHRGPSYEQYF
TRBJ1-4	TRBV7-2	13	CASGPGQWEKLFF
TRBJ2-7	TRBV18	15	CASSPPGTLGYEQYF
TRBJ1-1	TRBV7-2	13	CASTRQKNTEAFF
TRBJ2-3	TRBV7-2	16	CASSFLPGGSTDTQYF
TRBJ1-4	TRBV7-9	14	CASSLGGGAEKLFF
TRBJ2-5	TRBV7-9	17	CASSDAGLAGIQETQYF
TRBJ2-5	TRBV6-5	16	CASSYRGLLLGETQYF
TRBJ2-6	TRBV27	15	CASGYDRAGANVLTF
TRBJ2-3	TRBV11-3	14	CASSLEGGRDTQYF
TRBJ2-5	TRBV9	16	CASSVRGLAGQETQYF
TRBJ2-5	TRBV7-2	16	CASNTGTSGAQETQYF
TRBJ2-2	TRBV29-1	13	CSVQPGGSGELFF
TRBJ2-2	TRBV9	15	CASSPLDLASGELFF
TRBJ1-2	TRBV5-4	14	CASSPGQGTYGYTF
TRBJ2-5	TRBV6-5	15	CASSLQGRAQETQYF
TRBJ2-4	TRBV6-1	13	CASSEYRSSIQYF
TRBJ2-5	TRBV7-9	15	CSSSLSGQGEKTQYF
TRBJ2-1	TRBV9	14	CASSGKPGRNEQFF
TRBJ2-3	TRBV7-9	16	CASRGTPVSSTDTQYF
TRBJ2-7	TRBV11-3	13	CASSVTNREEQYF
TRBJ2-5	TRBV6-1	17	CASSEVRTSGSSETQYF
TRBJ2-1	TRBV15	17	CATSRSTSPGFDNEQFF
TRBJ2-5	TRBV7-3	15	CASSTTSGGGETQYF
TRBJ2-2	TRBV18	14	CASSQQASGGELFF
TRBJ1-2	TRBV5-6	14	CASSLLYGGNGYTF
TRBJ1-1	TRBV7-9	18	CSSSLALGSGGGGAEAFF
TRBJ1-2	TRBV28	15	CASSLFPLNSYGYTF
TRBJ2-7	TRBV19	17	CASSNSGPGLATYEQYF
TRBJ1-1	TRBV4-2	14	CASSQEISRTEAFF
TRBJ2-1	TRBV2	8	CASRRQFF
TRBJ1-2	TRBV7-2	15	CASSLVGTQGNGYTF
TRBJ2-1	TRBV9	20	CASSVKGVWGSGGRGNEQFF
TRBJ2-7	TRBV7-8	16	CASSPSGTGSFSTQYF
TRBJ1-2	TRBV27	12	CASSLTGKGYTF
TRBJ2-7	TRBV6-6	16	CASSYSPSGRKNEQYF
TRBJ2-7	TRBV6-1	14	CASTLSRDSYEQYF
TRBJ2-5	TRBV10-3	13	CAISGHLQETQYF
TRBJ2-3	TRBV5-6	16	CASSLGQGLGRHTQYF
TRBJ2-7	TRBV7-2	16	CASSSGPRTGGYEQYF
TRBJ2-1	TRBV6-4	15	CASSEDRGLANEQFF
TRBJ2-3	TRBV28	16	CASSLVAGKATDTQYF
TRBJ2-7	TRBV28	15	CASSSPGRGRNEQYF
TRBJ1-2	TRBV19	16	CASSYDRGNVNYGYTF
TRBJ1-2	TRBV6-6	13	CASSDNRVGRYTF